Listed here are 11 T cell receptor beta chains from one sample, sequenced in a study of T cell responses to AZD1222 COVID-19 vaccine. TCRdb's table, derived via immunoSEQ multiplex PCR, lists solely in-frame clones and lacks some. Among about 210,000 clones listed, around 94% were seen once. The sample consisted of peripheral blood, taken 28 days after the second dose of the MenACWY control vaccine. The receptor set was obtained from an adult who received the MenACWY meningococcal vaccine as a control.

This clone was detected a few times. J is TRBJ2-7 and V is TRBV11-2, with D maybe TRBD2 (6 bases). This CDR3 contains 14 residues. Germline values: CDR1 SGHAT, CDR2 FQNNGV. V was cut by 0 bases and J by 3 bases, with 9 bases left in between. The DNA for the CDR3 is TGTGCCAGCAGCTTAGATACCGGGGGCTACGAGCAGTACTTC. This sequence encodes CASSLDTGGYEQYF.

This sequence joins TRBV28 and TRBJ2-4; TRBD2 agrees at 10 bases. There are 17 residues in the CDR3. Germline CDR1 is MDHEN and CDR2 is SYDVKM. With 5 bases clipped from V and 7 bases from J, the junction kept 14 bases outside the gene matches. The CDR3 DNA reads TGTGCCAGCAGTCCCCCGGGGTGGGTAGCGGGAGGTAACATTCAGTACTTC. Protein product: CASSPPGWVAGGNIQYF.

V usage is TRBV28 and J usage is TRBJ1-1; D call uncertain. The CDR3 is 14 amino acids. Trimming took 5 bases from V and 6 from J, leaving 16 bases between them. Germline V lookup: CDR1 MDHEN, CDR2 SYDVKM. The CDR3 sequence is CASSGQVLVPEAFF. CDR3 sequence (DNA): TGTGCCAGCAGTGGTCAGGTTCTCGTACCTGAAGCTTTCTTT.

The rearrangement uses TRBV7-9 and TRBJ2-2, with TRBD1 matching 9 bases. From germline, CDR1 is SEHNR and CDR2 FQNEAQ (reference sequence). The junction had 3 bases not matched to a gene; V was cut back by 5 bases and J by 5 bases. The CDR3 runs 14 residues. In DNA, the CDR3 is TGTGCCAGCAGCCACAGGGGGCGAACCGGGGAGCTGTTTTTT. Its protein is CASSHRGRTGELFF.

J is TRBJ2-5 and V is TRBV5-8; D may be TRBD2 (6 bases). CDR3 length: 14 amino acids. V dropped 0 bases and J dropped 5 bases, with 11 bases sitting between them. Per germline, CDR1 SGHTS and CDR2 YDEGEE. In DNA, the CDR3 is TGTGCCAGCAGCTTGGGACTAGGATTGGAGACCCAGTACTTC. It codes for CASSLGLGLETQYF. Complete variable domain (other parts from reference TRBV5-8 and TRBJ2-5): EAGVTQSPTHLIKTRGQQATLRCSPISGHTSVYWYQQALGLGLQFLLWYDEGEERNRGNFPPRFSGRQFPNYSSELNVNALELEDSALYLCASSLGLGLETQYFGPGTRLLVL.

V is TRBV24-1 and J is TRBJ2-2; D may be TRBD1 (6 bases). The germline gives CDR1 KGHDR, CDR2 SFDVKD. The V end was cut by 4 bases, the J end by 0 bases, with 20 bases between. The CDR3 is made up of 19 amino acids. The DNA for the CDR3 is TGTGCCACCAGTGACCACAGGGTTCGGCCCGCTGCGAACACCGGGGAGCTGTTTTTT. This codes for CATSDHRVRPAANTGELFF.

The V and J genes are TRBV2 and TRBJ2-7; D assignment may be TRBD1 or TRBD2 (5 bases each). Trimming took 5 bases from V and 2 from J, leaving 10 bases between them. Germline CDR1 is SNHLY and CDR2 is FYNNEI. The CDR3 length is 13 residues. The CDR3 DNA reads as TGTGCCAGCAGTAGAACGGGACCCTACGAGCAGTACTTC. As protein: CASSRTGPYEQYF.

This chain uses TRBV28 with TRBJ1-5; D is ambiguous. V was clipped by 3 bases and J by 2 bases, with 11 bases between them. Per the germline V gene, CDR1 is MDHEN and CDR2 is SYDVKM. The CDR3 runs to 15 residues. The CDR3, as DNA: TGTGCCAGCAGTTTCGATTGGGGTGGCAATCAGCCCCAGCATTTT. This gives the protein CASSFDWGGNQPQHF.

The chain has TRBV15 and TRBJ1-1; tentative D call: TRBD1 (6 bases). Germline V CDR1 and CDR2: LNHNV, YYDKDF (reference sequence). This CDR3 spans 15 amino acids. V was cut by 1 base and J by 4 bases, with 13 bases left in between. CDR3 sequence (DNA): TGTGCCACCAGCAGAGTTCGGGGGCTCGGCACTGAAGCTTTCTTT. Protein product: CATSRVRGLGTEAFF.

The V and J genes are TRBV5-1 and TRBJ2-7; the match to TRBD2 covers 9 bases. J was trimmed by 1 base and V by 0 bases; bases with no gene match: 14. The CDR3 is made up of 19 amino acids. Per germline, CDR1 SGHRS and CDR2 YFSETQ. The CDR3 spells CASSLAVFFRGRESYEQYF. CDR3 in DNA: TGCGCCAGCAGCTTGGCCGTGTTCTTTCGCGGGAGGGAATCCTACGAGCAGTACTTC.

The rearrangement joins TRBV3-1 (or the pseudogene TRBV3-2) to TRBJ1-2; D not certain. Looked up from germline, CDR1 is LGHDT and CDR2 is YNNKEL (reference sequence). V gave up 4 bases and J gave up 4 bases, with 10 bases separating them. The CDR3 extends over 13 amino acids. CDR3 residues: CASSLRTLYGYTF. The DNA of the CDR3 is TGTGCCAGCAGCCTGAGGACTCTCTATGGCTACACCTTC.